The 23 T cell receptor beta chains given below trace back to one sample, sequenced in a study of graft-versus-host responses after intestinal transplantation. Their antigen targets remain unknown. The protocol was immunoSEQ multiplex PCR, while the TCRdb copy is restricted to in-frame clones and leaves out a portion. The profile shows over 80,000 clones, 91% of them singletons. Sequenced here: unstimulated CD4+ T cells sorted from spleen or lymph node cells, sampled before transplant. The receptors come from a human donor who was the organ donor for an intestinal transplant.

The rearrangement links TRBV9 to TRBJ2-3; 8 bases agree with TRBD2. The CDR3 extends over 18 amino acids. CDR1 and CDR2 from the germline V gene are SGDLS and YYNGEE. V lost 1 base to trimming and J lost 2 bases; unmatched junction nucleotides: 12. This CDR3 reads CASSVNPSRGGNTDTQYF. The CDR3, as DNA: TGTGCCAGCAGCGTAAACCCTAGCCGGGGGGGTAACACAGATACGCAGTATTTT.

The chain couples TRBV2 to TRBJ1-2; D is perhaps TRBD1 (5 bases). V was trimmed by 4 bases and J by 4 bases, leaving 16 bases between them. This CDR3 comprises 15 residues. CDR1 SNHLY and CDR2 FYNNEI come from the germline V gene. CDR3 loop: CASSVQALRGYGYTF. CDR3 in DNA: TGTGCCAGCAGTGTTCAGGCGCTAAGGGGCTATGGCTACACCTTC.

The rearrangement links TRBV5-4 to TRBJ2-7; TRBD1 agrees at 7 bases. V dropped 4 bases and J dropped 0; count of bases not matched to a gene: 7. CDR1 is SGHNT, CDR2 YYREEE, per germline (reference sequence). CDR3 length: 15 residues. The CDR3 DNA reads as TGTGCCAGCAGCCTGGACAGGCTCTCCTCCTACGAGCAGTACTTC. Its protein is CASSLDRLSSYEQYF.

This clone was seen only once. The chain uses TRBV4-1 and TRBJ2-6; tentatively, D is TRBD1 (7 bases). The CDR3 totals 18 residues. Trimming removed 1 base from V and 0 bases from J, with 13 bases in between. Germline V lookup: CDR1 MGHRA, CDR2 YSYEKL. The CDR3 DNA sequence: TGCGCCAGCAGCCAAGCGGCGGGACAGTACTCTGGGGCCAACGTCCTGACTTTC. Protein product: CASSQAAGQYSGANVLTF.

The CDR3 reads CASSGKMAGGNNEQFF. CDR3 nucleotides: TGTGCCAGCAGTGGTAAGATGGCGGGGGGGAACAATGAGCAGTTCTTC. This chain joins TRBV6-1 and TRBJ2-1, with TRBD2 matching 9 bases. In germline, CDR1 is MNHNS, CDR2 SASEGT. The CDR3 loop spans 16 amino acids. V shed 4 bases, J shed 5 bases, and the junction held 9 bases outside the gene matches.

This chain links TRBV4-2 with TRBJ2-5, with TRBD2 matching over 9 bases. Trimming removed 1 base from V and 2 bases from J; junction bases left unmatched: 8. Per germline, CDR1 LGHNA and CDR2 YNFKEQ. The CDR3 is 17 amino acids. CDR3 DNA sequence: TGTGCCAGCAGCCAAGCCCTAGCGGGGATCGTACAAGAGACCCAGTACTTC. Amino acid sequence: CASSQALAGIVQETQYF.

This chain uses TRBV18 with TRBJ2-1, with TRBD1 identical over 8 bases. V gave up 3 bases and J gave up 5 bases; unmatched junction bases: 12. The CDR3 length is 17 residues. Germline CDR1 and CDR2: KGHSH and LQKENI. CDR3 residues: CASSPARRTGPNNEQFF. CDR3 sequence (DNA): TGTGCCAGCTCACCGGCCCGTAGGACAGGGCCCAACAATGAGCAGTTCTTC.

Written as DNA, the CDR3 is TGTGCCAGCAGTTCCCCCCTGCGGGGCACAGATACGCAGTATTTT. It specifies CASSSPLRGTDTQYF. The chain couples TRBV27 to TRBJ2-3, with D maybe TRBD2 (5 bases). V was pared by 4 bases and J by 1 base, with 12 bases between. The V gene's germline CDR1 is MNHEY and CDR2 SMNVEV (reference sequence). The length of the CDR3 is 15 residues.

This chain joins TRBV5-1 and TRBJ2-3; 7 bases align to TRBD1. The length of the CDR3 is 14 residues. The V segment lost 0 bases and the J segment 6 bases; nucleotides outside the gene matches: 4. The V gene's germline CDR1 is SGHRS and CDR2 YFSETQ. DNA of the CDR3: TGCGCCAGCAGCTTGGGACAGGGTCTGGATACGCAGTATTTT. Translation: CASSLGQGLDTQYF.

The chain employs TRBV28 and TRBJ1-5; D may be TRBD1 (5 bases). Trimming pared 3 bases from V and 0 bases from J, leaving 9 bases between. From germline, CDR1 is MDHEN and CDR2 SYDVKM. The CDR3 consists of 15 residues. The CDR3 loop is CASSFQGGSNQPQHF. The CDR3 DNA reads TGTGCCAGCAGTTTTCAGGGAGGTAGCAATCAGCCCCAGCATTTT. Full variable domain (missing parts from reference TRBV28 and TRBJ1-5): DVKVTQSSRYLVKRTGEKVFLECVQDMDHENMFWYRQDPGLGLRLIYFSYDVKMKEKGDIPEGYSVSREKKERFSLILESASTNQTSMYLCASSFQGGSNQPQHFGDGTRLSIL.

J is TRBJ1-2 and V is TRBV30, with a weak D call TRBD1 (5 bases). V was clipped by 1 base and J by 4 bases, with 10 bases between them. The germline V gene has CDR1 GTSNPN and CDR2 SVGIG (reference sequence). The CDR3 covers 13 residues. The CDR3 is CAWSAGLGYGYTF. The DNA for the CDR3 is TGTGCCTGGAGTGCAGGGTTGGGCTATGGCTACACCTTC.

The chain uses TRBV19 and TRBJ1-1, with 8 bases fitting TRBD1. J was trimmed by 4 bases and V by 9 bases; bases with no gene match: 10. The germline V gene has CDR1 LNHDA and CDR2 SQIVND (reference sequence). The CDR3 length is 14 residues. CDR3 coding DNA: TGTGCCAGCCATCAGGGGGCCCCAGGCACTGAAGCTTTCTTT. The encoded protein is CASHQGAPGTEAFF. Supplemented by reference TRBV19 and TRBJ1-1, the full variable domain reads DGGITQSPKYLFRKEGQNVTLSCEQNLNHDAMYWYRQDPGQGLRLIYYSQIVNDFQKGDIAEGYSVSREKKESFPLTVTSAQKNPTAFYLCASHQGAPGTEAFFGQGTRLTVV.

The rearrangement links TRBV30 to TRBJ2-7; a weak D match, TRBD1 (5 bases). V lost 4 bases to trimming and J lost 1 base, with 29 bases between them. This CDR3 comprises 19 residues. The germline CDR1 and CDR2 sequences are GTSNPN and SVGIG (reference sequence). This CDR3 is CAWKSLRGRPQGASYEQYF. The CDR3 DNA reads TGTGCCTGGAAGTCCCTGCGAGGCCGACCCCAAGGGGCATCCTACGAGCAGTACTTC.

The CDR3, as DNA: TGTGCCAGCAGGGATACAGGGGGCGGCGAGCAGTACTTC. Translation gives CASRDTGGGEQYF. The rearrangement joins TRBV2 to TRBJ2-7, with 9 bases fitting TRBD1. J was trimmed by 6 bases and V by 6 bases; bases with no gene match: 6. Germline lookup yields CDR1 SNHLY and CDR2 FYNNEI. This CDR3 region has 13 residues.

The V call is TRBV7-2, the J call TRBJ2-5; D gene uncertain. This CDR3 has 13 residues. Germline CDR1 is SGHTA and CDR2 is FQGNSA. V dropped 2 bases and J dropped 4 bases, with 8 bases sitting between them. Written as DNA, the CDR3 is TGTGCCAGCAGCTTACCTCCCGGAGAGACCCAGTACTTC. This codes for CASSLPPGETQYF.

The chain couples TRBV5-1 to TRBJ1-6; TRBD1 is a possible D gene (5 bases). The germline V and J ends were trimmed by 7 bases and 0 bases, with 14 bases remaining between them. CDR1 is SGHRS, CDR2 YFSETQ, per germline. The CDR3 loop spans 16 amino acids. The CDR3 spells CASSITGSSYNSPLHF. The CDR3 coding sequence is TGCGCCAGCTCAATAACAGGAAGCTCCTATAATTCACCCCTCCACTTT.

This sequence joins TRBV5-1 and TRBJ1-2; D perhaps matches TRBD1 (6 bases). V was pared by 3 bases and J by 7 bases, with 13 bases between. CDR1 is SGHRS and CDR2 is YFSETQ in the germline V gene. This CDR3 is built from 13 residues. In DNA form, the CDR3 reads TGCGCCAGCAGCTCTTCAGGGGCGGGTGGCTACACCTTC. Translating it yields CASSSSGAGGYTF. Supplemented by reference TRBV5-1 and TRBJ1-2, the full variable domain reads KAGVTQTPRYLIKTRGQQVTLSCSPISGHRSVSWYQQTPGQGLQFLFEYFSETQRNKGNFPGRFSGRQFSNSRSEMNVSTLELGDSALYLCASSSSGAGGYTFGSGTRLTVV.

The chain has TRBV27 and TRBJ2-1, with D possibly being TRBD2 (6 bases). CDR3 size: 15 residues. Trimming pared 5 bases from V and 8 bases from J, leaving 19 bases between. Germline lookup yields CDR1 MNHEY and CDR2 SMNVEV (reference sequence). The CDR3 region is CASSPRQRPGDEQFF. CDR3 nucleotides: TGTGCCAGCAGTCCGCGACAGCGGCCGGGGGATGAGCAGTTCTTC.

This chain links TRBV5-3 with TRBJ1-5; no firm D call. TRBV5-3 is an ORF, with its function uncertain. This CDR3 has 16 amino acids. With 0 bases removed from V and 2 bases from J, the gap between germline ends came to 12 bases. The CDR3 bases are TGTGCCAGAAGCTTGGCCACAGACAATGGCAATCAGCCCCAGCATTTT. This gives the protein CARSLATDNGNQPQHF.

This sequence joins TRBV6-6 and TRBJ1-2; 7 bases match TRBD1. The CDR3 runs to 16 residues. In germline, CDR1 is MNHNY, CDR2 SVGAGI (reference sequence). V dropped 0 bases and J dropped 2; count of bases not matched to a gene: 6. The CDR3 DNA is TGTGCCAGCAGTTACTCCCCGTCGACAGGGAACTATGGCTACACCTTC. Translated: CASSYSPSTGNYGYTF.

The CDR3 DNA sequence: TGTGCCAGCAGCAAGAGACGGAAAGGGGAAGGTTACGAGCAGTACTTC. Encoded protein: CASSKRRKGEGYEQYF. This chain links TRBV7-2 with TRBJ2-7, with a tentative D call TRBD1 (5 bases). Germline V lookup: CDR1 SGHTA, CDR2 FQGNSA. The CDR3 is 16 amino acids. V was trimmed by 5 bases and J by 4 bases, leaving 21 bases between them.

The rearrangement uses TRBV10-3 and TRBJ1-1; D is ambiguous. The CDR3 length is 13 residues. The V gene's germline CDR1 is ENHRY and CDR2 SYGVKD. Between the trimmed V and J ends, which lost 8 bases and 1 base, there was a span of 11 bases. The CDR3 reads CAISREGNTEAFF. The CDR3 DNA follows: TGTGCCATCTCTCGGGAAGGGAACACTGAAGCTTTCTTT.

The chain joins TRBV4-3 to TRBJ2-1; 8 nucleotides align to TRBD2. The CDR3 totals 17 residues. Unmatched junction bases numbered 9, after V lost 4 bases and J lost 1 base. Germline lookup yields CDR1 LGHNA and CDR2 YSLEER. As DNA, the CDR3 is TGCGCCAGCAGCCCCCGCCAGCCGGGGGGGTCCTACAATGAGCAGTTCTTC. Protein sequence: CASSPRQPGGSYNEQFF.